The rows below give T cell receptor beta chains drawn from one sample of a study of T cells in localized non-small cell lung cancer. Using immunoSEQ multiplex PCR, the repertoire was profiled, and TCRdb retains in-frame clones only, with some absent. The sample consists of about 6,000 clones, 40% to 45% of them appearing once. The sample was lung tumor tissue, taken before any cancer treatment. These receptors were taken from a woman aged 40-69 years with stage II squamous cell lung carcinoma. Each CDR3 is given with its conserved first and last residue. D genes are given only for firm matches. Where a row states a size, it is once, few, many or the class of an expanded clone; other rows omit it.

>TRBV6-8|TRBJ1-4|few|NA
CASREYPHGGKLFF
TGTGCCAGCAGAGAGTACCCCCATGGGGGAAAACTGTTTTTT
>TRBV8-2|TRBJ1-4|NA|NA
CASSPGEIWGEKLFF
TGTGCCAGCAGTCCCGGGGAGATCTGGGGTGAAAAACTGTTTTTT
>TRBV30|TRBJ2-7|NA|NA
CAWRGQGNEQYF
TGTGCCTGGAGGGGCCAGGGTAACGAGCAGTACTTC
>TRBV7-6|TRBJ1-1|NA|TRBD1
CASSLDTGVTEAFF
TGTGCCAGCAGCTTGGATACAGGGGTGACTGAAGCTTTCTTT
>TRBV18|TRBJ2-1|NA|TRBD1
CASSRSGTGASGGQFF
TGTGCCAGCTCTCGCTCCGGGACAGGGGCGAGTGGGGGTCAGTTCTTC
>TRBV28|TRBJ1-2|few|NA
CASSRPNTAYGYTF
TGTGCCAGCAGCCGTCCAAATACTGCCTATGGCTACACCTTC
>TRBV30|TRBJ2-1|NA|TRBD2
CAWSVGASGTEQFF
TGTGCCTGGAGTGTAGGGGCTAGCGGGACGGAGCAGTTCTTC
>TRBV10-2|TRBJ2-1|medium-sized|TRBD2
CASRKTSGPYNEQFF
TGCGCCAGCAGGAAGACTAGCGGCCCCTACAATGAGCAGTTCTTC
>TRBV5-1|TRBJ1-4|NA|NA
CASTERGPSNEKLFF
TGCGCCAGCACCGAAAGGGGTCCAAGTAATGAAAAACTGTTTTTT
>TRBV10-2|TRBJ1-5|few|NA
CASSELTTGGGTRPQHF
TGCGCCAGCAGTGAGCTTACGACAGGTGGGGGGACAAGGCCCCAGCATTTT
>TRBV10-2|TRBJ2-3|NA|NA
CASSARQGGSDTQYF
TGCGCCAGCAGTGCCAGACAGGGAGGGAGTGATACGCAGTATTTT
>TRBV15|TRBJ1-5|NA|NA
CATSTRGRIRDSNQPQHF
TGTGCCACCAGCACCCGAGGGAGGATTCGGGATAGCAATCAGCCCCAGCATTTT
>TRBV19|TRBJ1-5|few|TRBD1
CASSTGGVGGQPQHF
TGTGCCAGTAGTACAGGGGGCGTGGGTGGTCAGCCCCAGCATTTT
>TRBV5-1|TRBJ2-1|NA|TRBD2
CASSFAGGAYNEQFF
TGCGCCAGCAGCTTCGCGGGAGGCGCCTACAATGAGCAGTTCTTC
>TRBV10-2|TRBJ2-3|NA|NA
CASSDVRRDTQYF
TGCGCCAGCAGTGACGTCAGGAGGGATACGCAGTATTTT
>TRBV29-1|TRBJ1-1|NA|NA
CSVEGGRANTEAFF
TGCAGCGTTGAGGGAGGGAGGGCGAACACTGAAGCTTTCTTT
>TRBV28|TRBJ2-1|NA|NA
CASSPQGGSSYNEQFF
TGTGCCAGCAGTCCCCAAGGGGGGAGCTCCTACAATGAGCAGTTCTTC
>TRBV29-1|TRBJ1-2|NA|TRBD1
CSGKTGGWYGYTF
TGCAGCGGGAAAACAGGGGGTTGGTATGGCTACACCTTC
>TRBV6-8|TRBJ1-2|NA|NA
CASREQGRYGYTF
TGTGCCAGCAGGGAACAGGGTCGCTATGGCTACACCTTC
>TRBV18|TRBJ2-5|once|TRBD2
CASSLSASSGRSKTQYF
TGTGCCAGCTCACTGAGCGCCTCTAGCGGGAGGTCGAAGACCCAGTACTTC
>TRBV23-1|TRBJ2-7|NA|NA
CASSFAGSYEQYF
TGCGCCAGCAGCTTCGCGGGGTCCTACGAGCAGTACTTC
>TRBV6-8|TRBJ1-2|few|NA
CASSYFPTLGISGIF
TGTGCCAGCAGTTACTTCCCGACCCTCGGAATATCGGGGATCTTC
>TRBV6-1|TRBJ1-2|few|NA
CASSEEGYGYTF
TGTGCCAGCAGTGAAGAGGGATATGGCTACACCTTC
>TRBV6-8|TRBJ1-4|NA|TRBD1
CASGQSGQAEKLFF
TGTGCCAGCGGCCAATCGGGACAGGCGGAAAAACTGTTTTTT